Listed here are 8 T cell receptor beta chains from one sample, sequenced in a study of brain T cells in children with intractable seizures. The data were produced by immunoSEQ multiplex PCR, yet TCRdb's version contains in-frame clones alone and is incomplete. The table has 55,000 to 80,000 clones, roughly 95% seen once. The sample here was peripheral blood, taken at surgery. These receptors all come from a boy in the first two years of life with focal cortical dysplasia and intractable seizures.

The J gene is TRBJ1-6, the V gene TRBV4-2; TRBD1 is a possible D gene (6 bases). V gave up 0 bases and J gave up 8 bases, with 14 bases separating them. This CDR3 comprises 16 residues. Looked up from germline, CDR1 is LGHNA and CDR2 is YNFKEQ. CDR3: CASSQDLREGDSPLHF. CDR3 sequence (DNA): TGTGCCAGCAGCCAAGATCTGAGGGAGGGGGATTCACCCCTCCACTTT.

This chain links TRBV5-1 with TRBJ2-4; TRBD2 agrees at 11 bases. CDR3 size: 16 residues. The V and J ends lost 4 bases and 0 bases, in that order; junction bases with no gene match: 3. Per germline, CDR1 SGHRS and CDR2 YFSETQ. CDR3 sequence (DNA): TGCGCCAGCAGCCGAACTAGCGGGGGAGCCAAAAACATTCAGTACTTC. Translation: CASSRTSGGAKNIQYF. Drawing the rest from reference TRBV5-1 and TRBJ2-4, the complete variable domain is KAGVTQTPRYLIKTRGQQVTLSCSPISGHRSVSWYQQTPGQGLQFLFEYFSETQRNKGNFPGRFSGRQFSNSRSEMNVSTLELGDSALYLCASSRTSGGAKNIQYFGAGTRLSVL.

This clone appeared a single time. The chain joins TRBV20-1 to TRBJ2-1; 12 bases are a match to TRBD2. The V gene's germline CDR1 is DFQATT and CDR2 SNEGSKA (reference sequence). V lost 3 bases, J lost 4 bases, and 7 bases stayed unmatched. The CDR3 has 16 residues. The CDR3 DNA follows: TGCAGTGCTAGTCCTTTTGGGACTAGCGGGTACAATGAGCAGTTCTTC. Translated, it gives CSASPFGTSGYNEQFF.

The V and J genes are TRBV2 and TRBJ1-2; 9 bases fit TRBD1. Germline CDR1 and CDR2: SNHLY and FYNNEI. This CDR3 has 17 residues. The ends lost 2 bases at V and 4 bases at J; junction bases unmatched: 11. The CDR3 reads CASSERIGTGWTYGYTF. The CDR3 region has the DNA TGTGCCAGCAGTGAAAGGATCGGGACAGGGTGGACCTATGGCTACACCTTC.

A word on this clone: Other DNA sequences from this sample encode an identical CDR3 as well. The J gene is TRBJ2-3, the V gene TRBV9; 11 bases map to TRBD2. Unmatched junction bases numbered 7, after V lost 4 bases and J lost 3 bases. Germline V gene sequence: CDR1 SGDLS, CDR2 YYNGEE. The CDR3 is 16 residues long. The CDR3: CASSFGLAGGTDTQYF. The CDR3 nucleotides read TGTGCCAGCAGCTTCGGATTAGCGGGAGGGACAGATACGCAGTATTTT.

V is TRBV19 and J is TRBJ2-5, with D hard to call. The CDR3 loop spans 11 amino acids. Deletions cut 0 bases from V and 8 bases from J, with 4 bases between. From germline, CDR1 is LNHDA and CDR2 SQIVND (reference sequence). CDR3 amino acids: CASSIDTTQYF. Written as DNA, the CDR3 is TGTGCCAGTAGTATAGACACCACCCAGTACTTC. Full variable domain (remainder filled in from reference TRBV19 and TRBJ2-5): DGGITQSPKYLFRKEGQNVTLSCEQNLNHDAMYWYRQDPGQGLRLIYYSQIVNDFQKGDIAEGYSVSREKKESFPLTVTSAQKNPTAFYLCASSIDTTQYFGPGTRLLVL.

This chain connects TRBV19 to TRBJ2-7; perhaps TRBD2 as D (6 bases). CDR3 length equals 14 residues. V was shortened by 8 bases and J by 0 bases, with 14 bases between the two germline ends. Germline-derived CDR1 and CDR2 are LNHDA and SQIVND (reference sequence). The CDR3 spells CASSRAGPSYEQYF. The CDR3 region has the DNA TGTGCCAGTTCCCGAGCGGGCCCCTCCTACGAGCAGTACTTC.

The chain is built from TRBV20-1 and TRBJ2-5, with TRBD2 as a possible D gene (5 bases). Germline values: CDR1 DFQATT, CDR2 SNEGSKA (reference sequence). The CDR3 length is 11 residues. The germline V and J ends were trimmed by 6 bases and 4 bases, with 9 bases remaining between them. CDR3 sequence reads: CSATSIETQYF. In DNA, the CDR3 is TGCAGTGCCACTAGTATAGAGACCCAGTACTTC.